The 21 T cell receptor beta chains below come from one sample, sequenced in a study of identical twins (dated by TCRdb to about 2016). The receptor library was made with 5' RACE. Sequencer: Illumina HiSeq 2000. TCRdb reran the public reads through fastp at Q25 and MiXCR, keeping productive beta chains. Under each unique CDR3 protein, matching rows form one entry showing the most common genes and DNA. A total of under 500,000 distinct CDR3 sequences appear in this sample, around 15% of them only once. The ten largest make up 0.98% of the sample. These data are also associated with another study on yellow fever vaccine responses in identical twins.

Sequencing used CD4+ T cells sorted from blood. The receptors stem from a woman aged 18-35 years in good health.

This clonotype has ten or more counts. V gene TRBV12-3 or TRBV12-4 combines with J gene TRBJ2-3, with TRBD1 matching over 9 bases. The CDR3 is made up of 14 amino acids. The trim removed 6 bases at V and 1 base at J, leaving 2 bases unmatched. The CDR3: CASRRDRGTDTQYF. The CDR3 coding sequence is TGTGCCAGCAGGCGGGACAGGGGCACAGATACGCAGTATTTT.

This clonotype was observed at least ten times. The chain couples TRBV12-3 or TRBV12-4 to TRBJ2-3, with D possibly TRBD1 on 6 matching bases. V was clipped by 1 base and J by 2 bases, with 10 bases between them. CDR3 size: 15 residues. As DNA, the CDR3 is TGTGCCAGCAGTTTAGGACAGGAGATCACAGATACGCAGTATTTT. Its translation is CASSLGQEITDTQYF.

The CDR3 nucleotides read TGCAGTGCTAGACCCCGTGGACTAGCGGGAGGCAAATATACAGATACGCAGTATTTT. It specifies CSARPRGLAGGKYTDTQYF. The chain couples TRBV20-1 to TRBJ2-3; TRBD2 matches 14 bases. The CDR3 is made up of 19 amino acids. Germline CDR1 is DFQATT and CDR2 is SNEGSKA (reference sequence). With 2 bases clipped from V and 3 bases from J, the junction kept 13 bases outside the gene matches.

V is TRBV20-1 and J is TRBJ2-1; 9 positions agree with TRBD2. Losses at the gene ends were 0 bases for V and 2 bases for J; bases not matched to a gene: 8. The CDR3 length is 17 residues. Germline CDR1 DFQATT, CDR2 SNEGSKA (reference sequence). Here the CDR3 DNA reads TGCAGTGCTAGAGATCCCACTAGCGGGTTTGCCTACAATGAGCAGTTCTTC. Its protein product is CSARDPTSGFAYNEQFF.

The V call is TRBV12-3 or TRBV12-4, the J call TRBJ1-1; D remains ambiguous. The CDR3 spans 13 residues. The V gene lost 3 bases and the J gene lost 4 bases, with 9 bases spanning the gap. The CDR3 spells CASSLLRSTEAFF. The CDR3 DNA is TGTGCCAGCAGTTTGTTAAGGAGCACTGAAGCTTTCTTT.

This chain connects TRBV20-1 to TRBJ2-7; 8 bases are a match to TRBD1. The V and J ends lost 3 bases and 5 bases, in that order; junction bases with no gene match: 6. This CDR3 has 13 residues. The germline V gene encodes CDR1 DFQATT and CDR2 SNEGSKA (reference sequence). CDR3 protein: CSARDRVTHEQYF. The CDR3 DNA sequence: TGCAGTGCTAGGGACAGGGTCACCCACGAGCAGTACTTC.

The chain has TRBV23-1 and TRBJ2-7; weak D call: TRBD1 (5 bases). TRBV23-1 is an open reading frame whose function is uncertain. This CDR3 region has 15 residues. Trimming removed 3 bases at V and 2 bases at J, with 14 bases between. CDR3 protein: CASSQFGQGPYEQYF. CDR3 sequence (DNA): TGCGCCAGCAGTCAGTTCGGGCAGGGCCCCTACGAGCAGTACTTC.

This clonotype was detected a few times. The gene calls are TRBV7-9 and TRBJ1-1; 7 bases are a match to TRBD1. The CDR3 runs to 14 residues. The ends lost 4 bases at V and 1 base at J; junction bases unmatched: 3. Germline V gene lookup returns CDR1 SEHNR and CDR2 FQNEAQ (reference sequence). CDR3 residues: CASSYEGANTEAFF. The CDR3 DNA reads TGTGCCAGCAGCTATGAGGGGGCGAACACTGAAGCTTTCTTT.

Concerning this clonotype itself: This may come from a read error, since a much larger clone is one base off. The chain joins TRBV11-2 to TRBJ2-4, with TRBD2 matching over 8 bases. CDR1 SGHAT and CDR2 FQNNGV come from the germline V gene. This CDR3 region has 18 residues. Trimming took 3 bases from V and 7 from J; bases not matched to a gene: 17. In DNA, the CDR3 is TGTGCCAGCAGCTTGAGAGGGGGGGATGACGGGAGGGCTAACATTCAGTACTTC. It is translated as CASSLRGGDDGRANIQYF.

The rearrangement joins TRBV9 to TRBJ1-5; TRBD1 matches 10 bases. There are 15 residues in the CDR3. After removal of 0 bases from V and 4 bases from J, the junction contained 1 base not matched to a gene. Germline V gene data show CDR1 as SGDLS and CDR2 as YYNGEE. The CDR3 spells CASSVGTGGNQPQHF. The DNA for the CDR3 is TGTGCCAGCAGCGTAGGGACAGGGGGGAATCAGCCCCAGCATTTT.

This clonotype has at least ten counts. This rearrangement joins TRBV30 to TRBJ1-5, with D perhaps TRBD1 (6 bases). Germline CDR1 GTSNPN, CDR2 SVGIG (reference sequence). This CDR3 is 18 amino acids long. V lost 2 bases and J 0 bases, leaving 20 bases between the germline ends. The CDR3 spells CAWSPPSGQSTSNQPQHF. As DNA, the CDR3 is TGTGCCTGGAGTCCGCCTAGTGGACAGAGTACTAGCAATCAGCCCCAGCATTTT. Full variable domain (rest looked up from reference TRBV30 and TRBJ1-5): SQTIHQWPATLVQPVGSPLSLECTVEGTSNPNLYWYRQAAGRGLQLLFYSVGIGQISSEVPQNLSASRPQDRQFILSSKKLLLSDSGFYLCAWSPPSGQSTSNQPQHFGDGTRLSIL.

The chain couples TRBV7-9 to TRBJ2-7; the D gene is possibly TRBD2 (6 bases). The CDR3 runs 14 residues. The germline gives CDR1 SEHNR, CDR2 FQNEAQ (reference sequence). Trimming stripped 1 base from V and 8 bases from J, with 15 bases between. CDR3 DNA: TGTGCCAGCAGCTTAGATCCGGGAGCCCCTCAGCAGTACTTC. Translated, it gives CASSLDPGAPQQYF.

The chain is built from TRBV12-3 or TRBV12-4 and TRBJ2-2, with D possibly TRBD2 on 6 matching bases. The CDR3 runs to 14 residues. The V gene lost 7 bases and the J gene lost 7 bases, with 16 bases spanning the gap. CDR3 amino acids: CASTVGGSVGELFF. The CDR3 bases are TGTGCCAGCACCGTCGGGGGATCAGTCGGGGAGCTGTTTTTT.

In this sample, this clonotype turned up many times. Compared with germline, one end of the junction differs, possibly owing to a read error. The chain couples TRBV18 to TRBJ2-7, with TRBD1 matching over 8 bases. The CDR3 extends over 15 amino acids. The germline gives CDR1 KGHSH, CDR2 LQKENI. The CDR3 nucleotides are TGCGCCAGCAGCCCGAGACAGGGGAGCTCCTACGAGCAGTACTTC. This sequence encodes CASSPRQGSSYEQYF.

This clonotype was seen repeatedly, ten times or more. V gene TRBV15 combines with J gene TRBJ1-5, with a possible D match to TRBD1 (5 bases). The V end was cut by 1 base, the J end by 7 bases, with 17 bases between. The CDR3 sequence is 16 residues long. CDR1 LNHNV and CDR2 YYDKDF come from the germline V gene (reference sequence). Written as DNA, the CDR3 is TGTGCCACCAGCAGAGGTTCAGGGCGAGTTGGGCAGCCCCAGCATTTT. Its protein is CATSRGSGRVGQPQHF.

This clonotype was picked up a small number of times. The V call is TRBV4-2, the J call TRBJ1-5; 8 nucleotides align to TRBD1. This CDR3 contains 14 residues. Germline CDR1 is LGHNA and CDR2 is YNFKEQ. Trimming cost V 2 bases and J 5 bases; bases outside gene matches: 2. For the CDR3, the DNA is TGTGCCAGCAGCCAAACAGGGGGGGATCAGCCCCAGCATTTT. Amino acid sequence: CASSQTGGDQPQHF.

This clonotype appeared many times. The chain uses TRBV20-1 and TRBJ2-3; 13 nucleotides line up with TRBD2. This CDR3 comprises 13 residues. Germline V CDR1 and CDR2: DFQATT, SNEGSKA (reference sequence). The CDR3 sequence: CSALAGGTDTQYF. The CDR3, as DNA: TGCAGCGCACTAGCGGGGGGGACAGATACGCAGTATTTT.

A word on this clonotype: The junction departs from germline at one end; a sequencing error may be responsible. The rearrangement uses TRBV20-1 and TRBJ2-3; D not certain. Germline values: CDR1 DFQATT, CDR2 SNEGSKA (reference sequence). This CDR3 contains 16 residues. In DNA form, the CDR3 reads TGCTGTGCTAGAGGTCCCTACCGAAAGAGGTCAGATACGCAGTATTTT. Residues: CCARGPYRKRSDTQYF.

This clonotype came up many times. The rearrangement uses TRBV7-2 and TRBJ1-1, with D maybe TRBD1 (5 bases). V lost 8 bases and J lost 5, with 9 bases in between. Per the germline V gene, CDR1 is SGHTA and CDR2 is FQGNSA. This CDR3 contains 11 residues. The CDR3 coding sequence is TGTGCCAGCCGGGGGGGGACTGAAGCTTTCTTT. This sequence encodes CASRGGTEAFF.

The sample holds a few counts of this clonotype. The chain employs TRBV24-1 and TRBJ2-2; 9 bases are a match to TRBD1. This CDR3 contains 18 residues. Germline V gene sequence: CDR1 KGHDR, CDR2 SFDVKD. V lost 2 bases to trimming and J lost 2 bases; unmatched junction nucleotides: 8. The CDR3 DNA is TGTGCCACCAGTGATTCTCCACAAACAGGGGGCAACACCGGGGAGCTGTTTTTT. This translates into CATSDSPQTGGNTGELFF.

This clonotype was observed many times. The genes are TRBV5-1 and TRBJ2-5, with D tentatively TRBD1 (5 bases). The V end lost 1 base, the J end lost 1 base, and 8 bases lay between the germline ends. This CDR3 spans 14 amino acids. Per the germline V gene, CDR1 is SGHRS and CDR2 is YFSETQ. In nucleotides, the CDR3 is TGCGCCAGCAGCTTGCAGGGCTTCCAAGAGACCCAGTACTTC. It encodes CASSLQGFQETQYF.